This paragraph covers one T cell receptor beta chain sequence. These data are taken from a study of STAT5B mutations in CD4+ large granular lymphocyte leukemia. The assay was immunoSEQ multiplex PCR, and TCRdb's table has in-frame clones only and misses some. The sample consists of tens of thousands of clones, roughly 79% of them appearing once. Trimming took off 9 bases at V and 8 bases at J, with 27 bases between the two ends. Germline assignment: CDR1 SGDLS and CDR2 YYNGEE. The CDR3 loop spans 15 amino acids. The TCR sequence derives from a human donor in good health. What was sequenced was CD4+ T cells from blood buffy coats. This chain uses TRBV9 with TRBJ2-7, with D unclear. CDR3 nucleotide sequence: TGTGCCATCCTTCCTCCTCCAATTACGTGGGGTAAGCAGTACTTC. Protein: CAILPPPITWGKQYF.